Reported below is one T cell receptor beta chain. Original methodology: Amplification of reference gene primers was used by the study to estimate nucleated cell counts. Libraries were prepared by immunoSEQ multiplex PCR; TCRdb keeps only in-frame clonotypes and omits some of them. The V and J calls and clone size are taken from that table; D and trimming were inferred from the DNA. Here the sample spans over 450,000 clones, 75% to 90% being singletons. A Seattle source enrolled patients during active infection and followed them longitudinally. This sample was included in a study of blood T cell repertoires in COVID-19. Across the study: Spain, Italy and the United States supplied samples that represented acute and convalescent COVID-19. Sample material is recorded as cDNA or gDNA derived from T cells, B-cell-depleted T cells, or PBMCs.

The sequenced sample was peripheral blood. The TCR sequence derives from a man aged 18 to 29 with COVID-19, enrolled during active disease.

In nucleotides, the CDR3 is TGTGCCAGCAGTCACGGGACAACCTACGAGCAGTACTTC. It specifies CASSHGTTYEQYF. The rearrangement uses TRBV12-3 or TRBV12-4 and TRBJ2-7; maybe TRBD1 (6 bases). This CDR3 comprises 13 residues. The V and J ends lost 5 bases and 2 bases respectively, with 10 bases between them.